This T cell receptor beta chain stems from a study of T cell responses to AZD1222 COVID-19 vaccine (dated by TCRdb to the early 2020s). Concerning the study at large: AZD1222 recipients with second doses at about 4 weeks or about 12 weeks were pooled, because spike-specific TCR depth and breadth did not differ between schedules. Trial participants were enrolled by age into subgroups of 18-55, 56-69 and 70-plus years, and 148, 28 and 57 TCR-sequenced participants, respectively, were included in these subgroups. A total of more than 230 trial participants underwent TCR sequencing, of whom 200 to 220 had received two doses of AZD1222 and about 26 had received two doses of the MenACWY control vaccine.

From the germline V gene, CDR1 is MDHEN and CDR2 is SYDVKM. Trimming removed 8 bases from V and 4 bases from J, leaving 8 bases between the germline ends. The CDR3 runs 12 residues from the cysteine to the phenylalanine. Only the CDR3 DNA is retained, 36 bases long and in frame from the first base. Study-wide findings and limitations: After two AZD1222 doses, spike-specific TCR breadth and depth were significantly higher than at day 0 and than in MenACWY recipients. In the small 56-69-year group, the increase in depth fell short of significance, most likely because of low power. No day 14 peak-response samples were available, so repertoires were characterized only after the peak T cell response. Conclusions about previously exposed vaccinees are limited, since just five to seven AZD1222 recipients were seropositive for SARS-CoV-2 at baseline. The whole spike protein was spanned by vaccine-associated CD4 TCRs, and dominant responses were seen in regions 160-218 and 743-854. Most participants were white British and females outnumbered males, and the authors suggested that clonal diversity may have been underestimated. Nearly half of unique spike-specific TCRs reportedly recognized epitopes outside regions mutated in the B.1.351 and B.1.1.7 variants.

Taken with the paper, the label for time point translates to: baseline before first vaccination. Vaccinee samples came from UK trials COV001 and COV002, including a single-blind randomized controlled phase 2/3 trial of AZD1222 (ChAdOx1 nCoV-19) in healthy adults. Trial participant PBMC samples were collected at day 0 and day 28 after the second dose for TCRbeta chain sequencing. On this clone itself: The target of this receptor is not known. Within one base of it there is no much larger clone, and no base qualities were kept.

The CDR3 regions of human TCRbeta chains were subjected to immunosequencing. The authors' pipeline ran thus. Repertoire TCRs were matched against a reference library of SARS-CoV-2-specific TCRs generated with the MIRA antigen-specificity platform. Breadth was defined as the fraction of unique TCRs that were SARS-CoV-2-associated. Depth was defined as the fraction of total T cells that were SARS-CoV-2-associated. Using the MIRA data, every spike-specific TCR was mapped to the spike region that the TCR reacted to and assigned to either a CD4 or a CD8 class. Log10-transformed breadth and depth values were compared by one-way ANOVA with Sidak's multiple comparisons tests. Sourced from immuneACCESS, this table was stored by TCRdb with only in-frame sequences that have V and J called. A share of the clones is absent; for the studies checked, an unresolved V gene accounts for under half, and the remainder has no known explanation. The V and J calls and clone size come from that table; D and trimming were worked out from the DNA. The sample table lists roughly 180,000 clones, approximately 90% of them with a count of one. The top ten clonotypes cover roughly 2.5% of the sample.

This chain joins TRBV28 to TRBJ1-4; the D gene cannot be named for sure. This clonotype was obtained from an adult in good health. Specimen: peripheral blood, collected on day 0 of AZD1222 vaccination. The DNA sequence is given as TGTGCCAGCGGAAGCCTTAATGAAAAACTGTTTTTT. This codes for CASGSLNEKLFF.